This T cell receptor beta chain was obtained from a study of T cell responses to AZD1222 COVID-19 vaccine. The study, taken as a whole, reports: There were repertoire samples only from the period after the peak T cell response. The study found vaccine-associated CD4 TCRs spanning spike, dominant at 160-218 and 743-854.

The V gene lost 5 bases and the J gene lost 1 base, with 8 bases spanning the gap. This CDR3 contains 13 residues. CDR1 is MDHEN and CDR2 is SYDVKM in the germline V gene. Comment on this clone: Its specificity is not known.

The assay was immunoSEQ multiplex PCR, and TCRdb's table has in-frame clones only and misses some. The table lists about 40,000 clones, 80% to 90% of them singletons, with over 20% in the top ten. The sample was peripheral blood, taken 28 days after the second dose of the MenACWY control vaccine. The V gene is TRBV28, the J gene TRBJ1-1; the D is unclear. This receptor was obtained from an adult who received the MenACWY meningococcal vaccine as a control. The CDR3 sequence is CASSRWRNTEAFF. The CDR3 DNA is TGTGCCAGCAGTAGATGGCGGAACACTGAAGCTTTCTTT.